Below are 23 T cell receptor beta chains sequenced from a single sample in a study of radiotherapy plus CTLA-4 blockade in lung cancer. Here immunoSEQ multiplex PCR was the method, and the copy in TCRdb shows in-frame clones only, minus some. The sample holds about 100,000 clones, about four fifths seen once. The source was peripheral blood, collected from a patient treated with radiotherapy plus ipilimumab. These receptors all stem from a human donor with non-small cell lung cancer who had stable disease on radiotherapy plus ipilimumab.

The chain has TRBV4-1 and TRBJ2-6; 12 bases are shared with TRBD1. This CDR3 is built from 21 residues. Germline trimming cut 3 bases from V and 0 bases from J; bases unmatched to any gene: 12. Germline lookup yields CDR1 MGHRA and CDR2 YSYEKL. CDR3 sequence: CASSQIPGQGAISSGANVLTF. The CDR3 nucleotides are TGCGCCAGCAGCCAGATCCCGGGACAGGGGGCTATTAGCTCTGGGGCCAACGTCCTGACTTTC.

CDR3 sequence: CASSPGPNAYEQYF. The CDR3 DNA is TGTGCCAGCAGCCCCGGGCCGAACGCCTACGAGCAGTACTTC. V usage is TRBV7-2 and J usage is TRBJ2-7; D not certain. Trimming removed 5 bases from V and 2 bases from J, with 13 bases in between. The germline CDR1 and CDR2 sequences are SGHTA and FQGNSA. There are 14 residues in the CDR3.

The V and J genes are TRBV5-1 and TRBJ1-2; D not resolved. V lost 2 bases and J lost 7, with 9 bases in between. The CDR3 is 12 residues long. Per the germline V gene, CDR1 is SGHRS and CDR2 is YFSETQ. CDR3 loop: CASSFSVGGYTF. CDR3 sequence (DNA): TGCGCCAGCAGCTTTAGCGTAGGTGGCTACACCTTC. Looking up the rest from reference TRBV5-1 and TRBJ1-2 gives the full variable domain: KAGVTQTPRYLIKTRGQQVTLSCSPISGHRSVSWYQQTPGQGLQFLFEYFSETQRNKGNFPGRFSGRQFSNSRSEMNVSTLELGDSALYLCASSFSVGGYTFGSGTRLTVV.

The rearrangement joins TRBV27 to TRBJ2-3; possible D gene TRBD2, 7 bases. The CDR3 totals 15 residues. CDR1 is MNHEY, CDR2 SMNVEV, per germline (reference sequence). Trimming left V 0 bases short and J 6 bases short, with 13 bases between. This CDR3 is CASSLSPRGADTQYF. DNA of the CDR3: TGTGCCAGCAGTTTATCTCCCCGGGGGGCGGATACGCAGTATTTT.

This clone appeared a few times. This chain uses TRBV9 with TRBJ2-3; 14 bases agree with TRBD2. The CDR3 is made up of 18 amino acids. Germline V gene lookup returns CDR1 SGDLS and CDR2 YYNGEE. V trimming: 4 bases; J trimming: 4 bases; junction bases outside the gene matches: 11. CDR3 coding DNA: TGTGCCAGCAGCCTCCACTCGGGGACTAGCGGGGGCTCAGATACGCAGTATTTT. Translated, it gives CASSLHSGTSGGSDTQYF.

The chain couples TRBV5-1 to TRBJ2-1; 14 nucleotides match TRBD2. This CDR3 comprises 14 residues. Germline V CDR1 and CDR2: SGHRS, YFSETQ. V shed 5 bases and J 9 bases; nucleotides not matched to a gene: 4. The DNA of the CDR3 is TGCGCCAGCAGTTGGGGACTAGCGGGAGCTGAGCAGTTCTTC. Its translation is CASSWGLAGAEQFF.

The chain links TRBV18 to TRBJ2-4; D is ambiguous. The CDR3 runs to 16 residues. Trimming pared 0 bases from V and 0 bases from J, leaving 9 bases between. Germline CDR1 KGHSH, CDR2 LQKENI. The CDR3 nucleotides read TGTGCCAGCTCACCACCGGGCCGGGTAGCCAAAAACATTCAGTACTTC. Encoded protein: CASSPPGRVAKNIQYF.

The chain links TRBV19 to TRBJ1-2, with a tentative D call TRBD1 (6 bases). The CDR3 extends over 13 amino acids. V shed 5 bases and J shed 3 bases, with 10 bases lying between them. Germline V gene lookup returns CDR1 LNHDA and CDR2 SQIVND (reference sequence). DNA for the CDR3: TGTGCCAGTAGTGAACAGGGACACTATGGCTACACCTTC. Amino acids: CASSEQGHYGYTF.

This clone appeared a single time. The chain links TRBV11-3 to TRBJ2-3; 9 bases are a match to TRBD1. The germline V gene encodes CDR1 SGHNT and CDR2 YENEEA. CDR3 length equals 15 residues. Trimming cost V 3 bases and J 1 base; bases outside gene matches: 2. Written as DNA, the CDR3 is TGTGCCAGCAGCTTGGGGACAGGGCGCACAGATACGCAGTATTTT. Translated: CASSLGTGRTDTQYF.

In its sample, this clone was seen once. The chain has TRBV6-5 and TRBJ1-1; no clear D. The ends were cut back, 0 bases at V and 1 base at J, with 6 bases in the middle. CDR1 MNHEY and CDR2 SVGAGI come from the germline V gene. The CDR3 covers 14 residues. As DNA, the CDR3 is TGTGCCAGCAGTTACTCGCAGCCGAACACTGAAGCTTTCTTT. It specifies CASSYSQPNTEAFF.

The rearrangement uses TRBV9 and TRBJ2-3; D unclear. The ends were cut back, 3 bases at V and 1 base at J, with 15 bases in the middle. The CDR3 contains 16 residues. From germline, CDR1 is SGDLS and CDR2 YYNGEE. The CDR3 DNA reads TGTGCCAGCAGCGCTTACTTCGGGTTGGGCACAGATACGCAGTATTTT. The encoded protein is CASSAYFGLGTDTQYF.

The chain joins TRBV22-1 to TRBJ2-6; the table's D call of TRBD1 was not tested on the DNA. TRBV22-1 is flagged as a pseudogene. The CDR3 runs 18 residues. CDR3 nucleotide sequence: TGTCCTGGGAGGACAGGACGAAACGAACAAAGTCGGGCCAACGTCCTGACTTTC. As protein: CPGRTGRNEQSRANVLTF.

As for this clone: The junction differs from germline at one of its ends, possibly a read error. The rearrangement joins TRBV5-6 to TRBJ1-1; a possible D gene is TRBD1 (6 bases). CDR3 length: 14 residues. CDR1 and CDR2 (germline): SGHDT, YYEEEE. CDR3 sequence (DNA): TGTGCCAGCAGTTTGGGACACCCGAACACTGAAGCTTTCTTT. Protein sequence: CASSLGHPNTEAFF.

The genes are TRBV2 and TRBJ1-5; D possibly corresponds to TRBD1 (5 bases). Trimming pared 4 bases from V and 6 bases from J, leaving 13 bases between. The length of the CDR3 is 14 residues. Per germline, CDR1 SNHLY and CDR2 FYNNEI. The CDR3: CASSVAGPAQPQHF. The DNA of the CDR3 is TGTGCCAGCAGTGTGGCAGGGCCGGCTCAGCCCCAGCATTTT.

J is TRBJ2-2 and V is TRBV2; TRBD2 is a possible D gene (5 bases). The CDR3 spans 14 residues. Germline assignment: CDR1 SNHLY and CDR2 FYNNEI. The V and J ends lost 6 bases and 7 bases respectively, with 15 bases between them. The CDR3 protein is CASRSGFLIGELFF. The CDR3, as DNA: TGTGCCAGCAGGTCGGGATTCTTGATCGGGGAGCTGTTTTTT.

This sequence joins TRBV27 and TRBJ1-2; 8 nucleotides match TRBD1. From germline, CDR1 is MNHEY and CDR2 SMNVEV (reference sequence). Losses at the gene ends were 2 bases for V and 8 bases for J; bases not matched to a gene: 7. The CDR3 totals 14 residues. Here the CDR3 reads CASSLNRGLGGYTF. CDR3 coding DNA: TGTGCCAGCAGTTTAAACAGGGGGTTAGGAGGCTACACCTTC.

The chain employs TRBV6-6 and TRBJ2-7, with D perhaps matching TRBD1 or TRBD2 (5 bases each). This CDR3 has 13 residues. V lost 5 bases, J lost 4 bases, and 12 bases lay in between. In germline, CDR1 is MNHNY, CDR2 SVGAGI (reference sequence). The CDR3 DNA reads TGTGCCAGCAGTAGAGGGACGGAGTACGAGCAGTACTTC. Translating gives CASSRGTEYEQYF.

The V and J genes are TRBV30 and TRBJ1-5; TRBD1 aligns across 8 bases. V lost 1 base to trimming and J lost 7 bases; unmatched junction nucleotides: 3. The CDR3 runs to 13 residues. Germline V lookup: CDR1 GTSNPN, CDR2 SVGIG (reference sequence). The CDR3 reads CAWSGGTGQPQHF. The CDR3 nucleotides are TGTGCCTGGAGTGGGGGGACAGGCCAGCCCCAGCATTTT.

The rearrangement uses TRBV5-6 and TRBJ1-1, with unresolved D. This CDR3 comprises 13 residues. Trimming removed 0 bases from V and 5 bases from J, with 8 bases in between. Germline CDR1 is SGHDT and CDR2 is YYEEEE. The CDR3 DNA sequence: TGTGCCAGCAGCTTGGACCCGAGAACTGAAGCTTTCTTT. Its translation: CASSLDPRTEAFF.

This clone was counted between two and nine times. The chain is built from TRBV11-2 and TRBJ2-7; D is perhaps TRBD2 (5 bases). CDR1 and CDR2 (germline): SGHAT, FQNNGV. The CDR3 loop spans 14 amino acids. The ends were cut back, 5 bases at V and 0 bases at J, with 11 bases in the middle. Here the CDR3 DNA reads TGTGCCAGCAGCACCCTTCGGGGCTCCTACGAGCAGTACTTC. Protein sequence: CASSTLRGSYEQYF. Combining the CDR3 with reference TRBV11-2 and TRBJ2-7 gives the whole variable domain EAGVAQSPRYKIIEKRQSVAFWCNPISGHATLYWYQQILGQGPKLLIQFQNNGVVDDSQLPKDRFSAERLKGVDSTLKIQPAKLEDSAVYLCASSTLRGSYEQYFGPGTRLTVT.

J is TRBJ2-7 and V is TRBV25-1; perhaps TRBD1 as D (6 bases). This CDR3 spans 13 amino acids. V lost 4 bases, J lost 6 bases, and 13 bases lay in between. CDR1 is MGHDK and CDR2 is SYGVNS in the germline V gene. The CDR3 spells CASSVVSQGEQYF. The CDR3 DNA reads TGTGCCAGCAGTGTTGTCTCACAGGGCGAGCAGTACTTC.

The genes are TRBV11-1 and TRBJ2-5; weak D call: TRBD2 (6 bases). Between the trimmed V and J ends, which lost 8 bases and 5 bases, there was a span of 15 bases. The CDR3 covers 13 residues. Germline loops: CDR1 SGHAT, CDR2 FQDESV (reference sequence). CDR3 bases: TGTGCCAGCGGACTGTCGGGGAGGGAGACCCAGTACTTC. It specifies CASGLSGRETQYF. Combining the CDR3 with reference TRBV11-1 and TRBJ2-5 gives the whole variable domain EAEVAQSPRYKITEKSQAVAFWCDPISGHATLYWYRQILGQGPELLVQFQDESVVDDSQLPKDRFSAERLKGVDSTLKIQPAELGDSAMYLCASGLSGRETQYFGPGTRLLVL.

The chain has TRBV7-2 and TRBJ1-4; perhaps TRBD1 as D (5 bases). The CDR3 spans 15 residues. V gave up 5 bases and J gave up 0 bases, with 10 bases separating them. CDR1 is SGHTA, CDR2 FQGNSA, per germline. CDR3 sequence reads: CASSGAPPTNEKLFF. The CDR3 DNA follows: TGTGCCAGCAGCGGGGCCCCCCCAACTAATGAAAAACTGTTTTTT.